This T cell receptor (beta chain) originates from a study of T-cell reconstitution after alpha-beta-depleted transplantation in children. The authors prepared the TCRbeta library with unique molecular identifiers. TCRdb fed the PCR reads into MiXCR, producing one record per CDR3 protein. The table lists about 980,000 distinct CDR3 sequences, about 31% of them singletons. This clonotype occurred many times. This specimen was PBMCs, mostly from graft donor cells, taken 360 days after TCRalphabeta/CD19-depleted stem cell transplant. The receptor's source is a boy under two years old who had a stem cell transplant for SCID, so the T cells may come from the graft donor.

The CDR3 here is CASSAIYSNQPQHF. CDR3 nucleotide sequence: TGTGCCAGCAGTGCCATTTATAGCAATCAGCCCCAGCATTTT. The chain is built from TRBV6-1 and TRBJ1-5; unclear D gene. V was shortened by 4 bases and J by 0 bases, with 7 bases between the two germline ends. The CDR3 consists of 14 residues. CDR1 MNHNS and CDR2 SASEGT come from the germline V gene.